What follows describes a single T cell receptor beta chain. Assay: immunoSEQ multiplex PCR; the TCRdb copy retains only in-frame clones and omits some. The sample has 30,000 or so clones, roughly 90% seen once. There are 13 residues in the CDR3. CDR1 MDHEN and CDR2 SYDVKM come from the germline V gene. V lost 10 bases to trimming and J lost 5 bases, with 15 bases between them. The data are from a study of PD-1 blockade in classical Hodgkin lymphoma. Each of the patients experienced relapse following autologous stem cell transplantation, and their brentuximab vedotin exposure differed. CD4+ T cells were purified from thawed PBMCs by magnetic negative selection.

This sample comprised CD4+ T cells from blood, obtained at baseline. The V gene is TRBV28, the J gene TRBJ1-5; D is uncertain. This sequence was found in a human donor with classical Hodgkin lymphoma. CDR3 sequence (DNA): TGTGCCACCTCGGGCAGAGACTATCAGCCCCAGCATTTT. This translates into CATSGRDYQPQHF.